These 15 T cell receptor beta chains were sequenced from one sample in a study of breast tumors, draining lymph nodes, adjacent tissues. Via MiXCR, TCRdb re-called the multiplex PCR reads, giving one row per CDR3 protein. The sample shows 150,000 to 200,000 distinct CDR3 sequences, roughly 30% of them seen only once. Samples came from axillary lymph nodes draining the breast cancer. The sequencing sample was made of axillary lymph node tissue. The receptors originated from a female donor with breast cancer. Some clones in this sample may be carry-over from other donors' samples.

CDR3 nucleotides: TGTGCCAGCAGCCCTCGGGGGGGCCCGGACACCCAGTACTTC. As protein: CASSPRGGPDTQYF. The V call is TRBV9, the J call TRBJ2-5; 8 bases are a match to TRBD2. V shed 4 bases, J shed 8 bases, and the junction held 10 bases outside the gene matches. The germline V gene encodes CDR1 SGDLS and CDR2 YYNGEE. The CDR3 spans 14 residues.

This clonotype was detected ten times or more. The gene calls are TRBV2 and TRBJ1-5; 8 nucleotides agree with TRBD1. There are 15 residues in the CDR3. CDR1 is SNHLY, CDR2 FYNNEI, per germline. The V and J ends lost 3 bases and 7 bases, in that order; junction bases with no gene match: 8. The CDR3 region is CASSEGPTGDQPQHF. CDR3 coding DNA: TGTGCCAGCAGTGAGGGACCGACAGGGGACCAGCCCCAGCATTTT.

This clonotype was seen just once. V and J are TRBV7-9 and TRBJ1-1; D uncertain. The V and J ends lost 1 base and 4 bases respectively, with 4 bases between them. Germline V CDR1 and CDR2: SEHNR, FQNEAQ (reference sequence). There are 12 residues in the CDR3. The CDR3 reads CASSLVATEAFF. The CDR3 nucleotides read TGTGCCAGCAGCTTAGTTGCCACTGAAGCTTTCTTT.

The genes are TRBV5-4 and TRBJ2-7; D uncertain. V was cut by 3 bases and J by 2 bases, with 12 bases left in between. The CDR3 contains 14 residues. Germline V CDR1 and CDR2: SGHNT, YYREEE (reference sequence). The CDR3 here is CASSYGRNTYEQYF. CDR3 bases: TGTGCCAGCAGCTATGGACGGAACACCTACGAGCAGTACTTC.

Many counts were recorded for this clonotype. V gene TRBV9 combines with J gene TRBJ2-1, with 8 bases aligning to TRBD2. The CDR3 consists of 16 residues. J gave up 4 bases and V 0 bases, and 6 bases lay outside the gene matches. The germline CDR1 and CDR2 sequences are SGDLS and YYNGEE. The DNA of the CDR3 is TGTGCCAGCAGCGTAGACTCGGGAGGGCCTTACAATGAGCAGTTCTTC. Residues: CASSVDSGGPYNEQFF.

Comments on this clonotype: It may be a read error: a sequence one base away is much more abundant. The CDR3 spells CASCLWGEETQYF. The DNA of the CDR3 is TGTGCCAGCTGTTTGTGGGGGGAGGAGACCCAGTACTTC. The chain links TRBV6-5 to TRBJ2-5, with a weak D call TRBD2 (6 bases). This CDR3 has 13 residues. Deletions cut 8 bases from V and 5 bases from J, with 15 bases between. Per germline, CDR1 MNHEY and CDR2 SVGAGI.

The sample holds many counts of this clonotype. The V and J genes are TRBV29-1 and TRBJ2-6; D gene unclear. The CDR3 length is 12 residues. V was pared by 5 bases and J by 2 bases, with 4 bases between. CDR1 SQVTM and CDR2 ANQGSEA come from the germline V gene. The CDR3 DNA follows: TGCAGCGTTAATGCTGGGGCCAACGTCCTGACTTTC. It codes for CSVNAGANVLTF. Full variable domain (missing parts from reference TRBV29-1 and TRBJ2-6): SAVISQKPSRDICQRGTSLTIQCQVDSQVTMMFWYRQQPGQSLTLIATANQGSEATYESGFVIDKFPISRPNLTFSTLTVSNMSPEDSSIYLCSVNAGANVLTFGAGSRLTVL.

This clonotype was observed many times. The V call is TRBV30, the J call TRBJ1-5; no reliable D call. Germline V CDR1 and CDR2: GTSNPN, SVGIG (reference sequence). The CDR3 runs to 13 residues. Trimming took off 5 bases at V and 3 bases at J, with 11 bases between the two ends. In nucleotides, the CDR3 is TGTGCCTGGGCTGAGTCTTCCAATCAGCCCCAGCATTTT. It specifies CAWAESSNQPQHF. Complete variable domain (other parts from reference TRBV30 and TRBJ1-5): SQTIHQWPATLVQPVGSPLSLECTVEGTSNPNLYWYRQAAGRGLQLLFYSVGIGQISSEVPQNLSASRPQDRQFILSSKKLLLSDSGFYLCAWAESSNQPQHFGDGTRLSIL.

Concerning this clonotype itself: A read error may be the cause here, since a much bigger clone is one base away. The chain carries TRBV18 and TRBJ1-2; weak D call: TRBD1 (5 bases). Deletions cut 4 bases from V and 7 bases from J, with 22 bases between. CDR3 length: 16 amino acids. Germline values: CDR1 KGHSH, CDR2 LQKENI. CDR3 region: CASSLTGGSADCGYTF. For the CDR3, the DNA is TGTGCCAGCTCACTTACTGGGGGTTCGGCGGACTGTGGCTACACCTTC.

The genes are TRBV7-9 and TRBJ1-6; D not certain. Trimming took off 11 bases at V and 7 bases at J, with 15 bases between the two ends. This CDR3 is 13 amino acids long. The germline CDR1 and CDR2 sequences are SEHNR and FQNEAQ (reference sequence). Here the CDR3 reads CAHGPSQNSPLHF. CDR3 DNA sequence: TGTGCCCACGGGCCGAGTCAGAATTCACCCCTCCACTTT. The full variable domain, completed using reference TRBV7-9 and TRBJ1-6, is DTGVSQNPRHKITKRGQNVTFRCDPISEHNRLYWYRQTLGQGPEFLTYFQNEAQLEKSRLLSDRFSAERPKGSFSTLEIQRTEQGDSAMYLCAHGPSQNSPLHFGNGTRLTVT.

This clonotype came up many times. J is TRBJ2-2 and V is TRBV6-4; D call uncertain. The CDR3 is 13 amino acids. Germline V gene lookup returns CDR1 MRHNA and CDR2 SNTAGT. The V gene lost 2 bases and the J gene lost 3 bases, with 4 bases spanning the gap. The CDR3 spells CASSDRDTGELFF. The CDR3 DNA reads TGTGCCAGCAGTGACAGGGACACCGGGGAGCTGTTTTTT.

This clonotype was observed a few times. J is TRBJ1-2 and V is TRBV27; D gene ambiguous. V was cut by 6 bases and J by 4 bases, with 18 bases left in between. Germline V gene lookup returns CDR1 MNHEY and CDR2 SMNVEV (reference sequence). The CDR3 sequence is 15 residues long. DNA of the CDR3: TGTGCCAGCAGATTACGGGCTCCAACCCTCTATGGCTACACCTTC. It encodes CASRLRAPTLYGYTF.

This clonotype was seen at least ten times. The V call is TRBV6-2 or TRBV6-3, the J call TRBJ2-7; possibly TRBD1 for D (6 bases). This CDR3 is built from 14 residues. Germline CDR1 is MNHEY and CDR2 is SVGEGT. The V gene lost 6 bases and the J gene lost 2 bases, with 14 bases spanning the gap. CDR3 loop: CASSEIGGAYEQYF. In DNA form, the CDR3 reads TGTGCCAGCAGCGAGATTGGGGGCGCCTACGAGCAGTACTTC.

The table lists this clonotype with a few counts. The rearrangement uses TRBV27 and TRBJ2-7, with a weak D call TRBD1 (6 bases). There are 13 residues in the CDR3. Between the trimmed V and J ends, which lost 3 bases and 5 bases, there was a span of 11 bases. The germline gives CDR1 MNHEY, CDR2 SMNVEV (reference sequence). The CDR3 spells CASSFRGSHEQYF. The CDR3 coding sequence is TGTGCCAGCAGTTTCAGGGGATCCCACGAGCAGTACTTC.

The chain joins TRBV18 to TRBJ2-2; weak D call: TRBD2 (6 bases). Germline V gene data show CDR1 as KGHSH and CDR2 as LQKENI. This CDR3 comprises 16 residues. Trimming stripped 1 base from V and 1 base from J, with 10 bases between. In DNA form, the CDR3 reads TGTGCCAGCTCACCACTTCATAGCGGGAACACCGGGGAGCTGTTTTTT. As protein: CASSPLHSGNTGELFF.